This TCR beta chain is from a study of radiation and T cells in renal cell carcinoma. With respect to this clone: Its antigen is as yet unknown.

General study findings and limits: No pretreatment tumor biopsies were available for baseline clonotypes. Top tumor clonotypes rose in blood 2 weeks post-radiation, then contracted.

Regarding time point: blood 4 weeks post-SBRT, at nephrectomy. Treatment denoted: 15 Gy SBRT to primary tumor, nephrectomy 4 weeks later. Nephrectomy followed 15 Gy stereotactic body radiation by 4 weeks. Serial blood draws occurred at baseline and 2 and 4 weeks post-SBRT. The repertoire was sequenced with immunoSEQ multiplex PCR; TCRdb's copy has only in-frame clones and lacks some. The profile covers 150,000 to 200,000 clones, with 88% appearing a single time and roughly 12% taken by the ten largest. Here the sequenced sample was blood, taken from a patient whose treatment included radiotherapy and nephrectomy. The TCR was taken from a woman aged 45-65 years with renal cell carcinoma.

The chain's CDR3 is CASSRGQNTEAFF. DNA of the CDR3: TGTGCCAGCAGTCGGGGACAGAACACTGAAGCTTTCTTT. The chain joins TRBV25-1 to TRBJ1-1; perhaps TRBD1 as D (6 bases). The V and J ends lost 5 bases and 1 base respectively, with 8 bases between them. Germline assignment: CDR1 MGHDK and CDR2 SYGVNS. This CDR3 spans 13 amino acids.